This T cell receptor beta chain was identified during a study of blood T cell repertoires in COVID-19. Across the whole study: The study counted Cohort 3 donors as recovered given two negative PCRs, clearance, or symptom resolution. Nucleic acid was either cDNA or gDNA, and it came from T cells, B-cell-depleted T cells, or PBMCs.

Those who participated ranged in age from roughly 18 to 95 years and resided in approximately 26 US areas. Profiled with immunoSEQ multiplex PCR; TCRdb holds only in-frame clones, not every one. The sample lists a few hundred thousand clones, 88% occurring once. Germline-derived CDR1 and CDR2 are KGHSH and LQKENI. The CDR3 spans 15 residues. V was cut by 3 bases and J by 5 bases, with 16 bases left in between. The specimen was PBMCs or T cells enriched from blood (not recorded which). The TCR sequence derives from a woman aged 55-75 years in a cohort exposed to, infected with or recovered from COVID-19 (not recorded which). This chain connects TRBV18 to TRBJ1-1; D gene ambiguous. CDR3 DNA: TGTGCCAGCTCACCTCACTCGGGAGGAGAAACTGAAGCTTTCTTT. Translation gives CASSPHSGGETEAFF.